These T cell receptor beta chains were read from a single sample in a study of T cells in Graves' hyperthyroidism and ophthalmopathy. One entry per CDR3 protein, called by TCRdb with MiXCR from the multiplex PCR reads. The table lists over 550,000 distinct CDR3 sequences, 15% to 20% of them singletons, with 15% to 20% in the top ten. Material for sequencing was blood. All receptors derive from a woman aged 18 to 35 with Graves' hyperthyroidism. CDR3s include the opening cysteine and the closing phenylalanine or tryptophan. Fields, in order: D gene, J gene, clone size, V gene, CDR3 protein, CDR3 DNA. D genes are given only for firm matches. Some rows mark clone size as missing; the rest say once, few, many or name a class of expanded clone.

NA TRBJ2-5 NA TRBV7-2 CASSLYSGPQETQYF TGTGCCAGCAGCTTATATTCGGGGCCCCAAGAGACCCAGTACTTC
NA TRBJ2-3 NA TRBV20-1 CSTPIASSTDTQYF TGCAGCACCCCAATAGCGTCTAGCACAGATACGCAGTATTTT
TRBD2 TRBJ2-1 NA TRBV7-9 CASSGGLAGSNEQFF TGTGCCAGCAGCGGGGGACTAGCGGGATCCAATGAGCAGTTCTTC
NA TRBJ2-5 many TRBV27 CASSFIGAGETQYF TGTGCCAGCAGTTTTATTGGTGCGGGGGAGACCCAGTACTTC
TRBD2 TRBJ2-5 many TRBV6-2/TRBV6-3 CASSTSGMETQYF TGTGCCAGCAGTACTAGCGGTATGGAGACCCAGTACTTC
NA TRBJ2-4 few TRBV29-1 CSVLEAAKNIQYF TGCAGCGTTTTAGAGGCGGCCAAAAACATTCAGTACTTC
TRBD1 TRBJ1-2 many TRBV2 CASTRTTTGAYYGYTF TGTGCCAGCACCCGAACAACGACAGGGGCCTACTATGGCTACACCTTC
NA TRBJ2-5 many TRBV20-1 CSASPNEGLGETQYF TGCAGTGCTAGTCCCAACGAGGGCTTAGGAGAGACCCAGTACTTC
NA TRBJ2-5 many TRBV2 CASKLKGRGETQYF TGTGCCAGCAAGTTGAAGGGAAGGGGAGAGACCCAGTACTTC
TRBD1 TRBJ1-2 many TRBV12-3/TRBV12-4 CASSSMASTGDYGYTF TGTGCCAGCTCGTCCATGGCAAGCACAGGGGACTATGGCTACACCTTC
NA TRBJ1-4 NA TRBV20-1 CSAAEASLGEKLFF TGCAGTGCTGCCGAGGCCTCCCTGGGGGAAAAACTGTTTTTT
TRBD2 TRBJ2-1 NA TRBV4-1 CASSRTSDSSYNEQFF TGCGCCAGCAGCCGAACTAGCGACAGCTCCTACAATGAGCAGTTCTTC
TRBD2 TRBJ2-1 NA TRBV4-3 CASSAPGTSVYNEQFF TGCGCCAGCAGCGCACCCGGGACTAGCGTTTACAATGAGCAGTTCTTC
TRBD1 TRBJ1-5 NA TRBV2 CASRDNRQGNDQPQHF TGTGCCAGCAGGGACAACCGACAGGGAAACGATCAGCCCCAGCATTTT
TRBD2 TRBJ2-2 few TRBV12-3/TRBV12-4 CASSQTRTSGGITNTGELFF TGTGCCAGCAGCCAAACTAGGACTAGCGGGGGGATAACGAACACCGGGGAGCTGTTTTTT
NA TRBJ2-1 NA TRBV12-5 CASASYSYNEQFF TGTGCTAGCGCCAGCTATTCCTACAATGAGCAGTTCTTC
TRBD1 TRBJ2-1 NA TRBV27 CASSSTTGTGVLVNEQFF TGTGCCAGCAGTTCAACCACCGGGACAGGGGTTTTGGTCAATGAGCAGTTCTTC
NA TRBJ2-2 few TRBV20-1 CSARASGATGELFF TGCAGTGCTAGGGCTTCGGGGGCCACCGGGGAGCTGTTTTTT
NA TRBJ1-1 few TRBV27 CASSFGVGAGGEAFF TGTGCCAGCAGTTTCGGTGTAGGGGCTGGAGGTGAAGCTTTCTTT
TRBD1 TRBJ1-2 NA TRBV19 CASIPRTGGYSGYTF TGTGCCAGTATCCCCCGGACAGGGGGTTATTCTGGCTACACCTTC
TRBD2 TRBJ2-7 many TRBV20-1 CSATNQRGLEQYF TGCAGTGCTACCAACCAGCGGGGGCTCGAGCAGTACTTC
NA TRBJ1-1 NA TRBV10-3 CAISESDSLSTEAFF TGTGCCATCAGTGAGTCGGACAGTTTGAGCACTGAAGCTTTCTTT
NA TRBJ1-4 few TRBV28 CASRPQRQGEKLFF TGTGCCAGCAGACCCCAGAGGCAGGGTGAAAAACTGTTTTTT
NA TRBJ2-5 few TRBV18 CASSPRRGFSGQTKETQYF TGTGCCAGCTCACCACGACGTGGGTTCTCAGGACAGACGAAAGAGACCCAGTACTTC
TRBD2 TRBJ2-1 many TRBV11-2 CASSSFPETSGNEQFF TGTGCCAGCAGCTCCTTCCCTGAGACTAGCGGGAATGAGCAGTTCTTC
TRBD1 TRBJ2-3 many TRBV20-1 CSARGTGALSTDTQYF TGCAGTGCTAGAGGCACAGGGGCCTTAAGCACAGATACGCAGTATTTT
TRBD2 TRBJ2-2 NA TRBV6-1 CASRTSGGSGELFF TGTGCTTCGAGGACTAGCGGGGGTTCCGGGGAGCTGTTTTTT
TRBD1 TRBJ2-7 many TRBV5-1 CASSLGRGTGGDEQYF TGCGCCAGCAGCTTAGGTCGGGGGACAGGGGGCGACGAGCAGTACTTC
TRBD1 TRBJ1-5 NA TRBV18 CASSQGQGSQPQHF TGTGCCAGCTCTCAAGGACAGGGGTCACAGCCCCAGCATTTT
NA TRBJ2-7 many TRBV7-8 CASSLKGSAYEQYF TGTGCCAGCAGCTTAAAAGGTTCCGCCTACGAGCAGTACTTC
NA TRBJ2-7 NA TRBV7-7 CASSQSQGDYEQYF TGTGCCAGCAGCCAAAGTCAGGGTGACTACGAGCAGTACTTC
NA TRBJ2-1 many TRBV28 CASSLLTDNEQFF TGTGCCAGCAGTTTATTGACGGACAATGAGCAGTTCTTC
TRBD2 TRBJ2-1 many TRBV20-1 CSAMGLAGNEQFF TGCAGTGCTATGGGACTAGCGGGCAATGAGCAGTTCTTC
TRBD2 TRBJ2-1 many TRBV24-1 CATSDSAGERFNEQFF TGTGCCACCAGTGACTCAGCGGGAGAGAGGTTCAATGAGCAGTTCTTC
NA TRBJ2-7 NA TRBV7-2 CASSFYICSASPLAGGTYEQYF NA
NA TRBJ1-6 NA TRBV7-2 CASSLVFGQPYSPLHF TGTGCCAGCAGCTTAGTCTTCGGCCAGCCCTATTCACCCCTCCACTTT
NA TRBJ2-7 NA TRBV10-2 CASRQASYEQYF TGCGCCAGCCGACAGGCATCCTACGAGCAGTACTTC
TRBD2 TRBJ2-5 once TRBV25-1 CASRASGRQETQYF TGTGCCAGCAGGGCTAGCGGGAGACAAGAGACCCAGTACTTC
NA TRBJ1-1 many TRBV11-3 CASSLFGQRNTEAFF TGTGCCAGCAGCTTATTCGGCCAGAGGAACACTGAAGCTTTCTTT
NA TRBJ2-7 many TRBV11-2 CASSRSSPSSYEQYF TGTGCCAGCAGCCGGAGCTCCCCAAGCTCCTACGAGCAGTACTTC
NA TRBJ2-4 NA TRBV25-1 CASSGQELGNRNIQYF TGTGCCAGCAGTGGTCAGGAACTGGGTAACAGAAACATTCAGTACTTC
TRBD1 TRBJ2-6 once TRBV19 CASSDRVLLSGANVLTF TGTGCCAGTAGCGACAGGGTTCTCCTCTCTGGGGCCAACGTCCTGACTTTC
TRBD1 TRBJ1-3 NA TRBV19 CASGQGAEGNTIYF TGTGCCAGTGGACAGGGGGCTGAAGGAAACACCATATATTTT
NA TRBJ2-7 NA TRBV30 CAWRPLPGARYEQYF TGTGCCTGGAGACCCCTCCCCGGGGCGCGCTACGAGCAGTACTTC
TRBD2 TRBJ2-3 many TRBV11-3 CASSFGLADSTDTQYF TGTGCCAGCAGCTTCGGACTAGCAGATAGCACAGATACGCAGTATTTT
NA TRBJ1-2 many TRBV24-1 CATSDRGTPANYGYTF TGTGCCACCAGTGATCGCGGGACACCAGCTAACTATGGCTACACCTTC
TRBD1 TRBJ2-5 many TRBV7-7 CASSPRPTGGQETQYF TGTGCCAGCAGCCCCCGCCCGACAGGGGGACAAGAGACCCAGTACTTC
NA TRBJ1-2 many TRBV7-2 CASSRRVTLYGYTF TGTGCCAGCAGCCGCAGGGTCACTTTATATGGCTACACCTTC
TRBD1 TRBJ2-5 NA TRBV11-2 CASRHLRTGEETQYF TGTGCCAGCAGACACCTTCGGACAGGGGAAGAGACCCAGTACTTC
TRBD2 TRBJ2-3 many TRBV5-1 CASSLAAPSGFTDTQYF TGCGCCAGCAGCTTGGCTGCGCCTAGCGGATTCACAGATACGCAGTATTTT
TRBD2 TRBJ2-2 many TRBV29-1 CSGRFARGLAGGPYEELFF TGCAGCGGTAGGTTCGCCCGCGGACTAGCGGGAGGGCCATACGAGGAGCTGTTTTTT
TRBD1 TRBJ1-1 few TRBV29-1 CSVEAGQLEAFF TGCAGCGTTGAAGCGGGACAGCTTGAAGCTTTCTTT